The present T cell receptor beta chain was sequenced within a study of CD8 T cells in Susac syndrome. The RNA, roughly 0.45 to 1 ug, was put through reverse transcription using random hexamers. By means of immunoSEQ multiplex PCR, TCR beta CDR3 spanning 54 Vbeta and 13 Jbeta underwent amplification. Each CDR3 protein gets one entry after TCRdb re-called the immunoSEQ multiplex PCR reads with MiXCR. This sample carries 250,000 to 300,000 distinct CDR3 sequences, almost 85% of them seen once, and the ten largest clones take around 0.2%. This CDR3 contains 13 residues. CDR1 is MDHEN and CDR2 is SYDVKM in the germline V gene. The V segment lost 5 bases and the J segment 17 bases; nucleotides outside the gene matches: 14. While CD8+ and CD4+ T cells were isolated negatively, TEMRA cells were enriched by FACS.

This clonotype was obtained from a human donor with multiple sclerosis. Material: CD8+ T cells from PBMCs. J is TRBJ1-4 and V is TRBV28; 7 nucleotides agree with TRBD1. The CDR3 protein is CASSADRSQGDFF. The DNA for the CDR3 is TGTGCCAGCAGTGCCGACCGAAGCCAGGGGGACTTTTTT.